This record looks at one T cell receptor beta chain sequence and its context. The sample is drawn from a study of follicular helper T cells after annual influenza vaccination. The time point is: 2015-2016 season, 7 days after influenza vaccination. The assay was immunoSEQ multiplex PCR, and TCRdb's table has in-frame clones only and misses some. The sample consists of about 10,000 clones, roughly 85% of them appearing once. This CDR3 contains 15 residues. The V and J ends lost 3 bases and 3 bases, in that order; junction bases with no gene match: 8. Germline lookup yields CDR1 SGDLS and CDR2 YYNGEE. This TCR came from an adult who received the influenza vaccine. J is TRBJ1-1 and V is TRBV9; 7 bases map to TRBD1. This material consisted of CXCR5- memory CD4+ T cells sorted from blood, taken 7 days after influenza vaccination. CDR3 sequence (DNA): TGTGCCAGCAGCGCCCAGACAGGGTTGTACACTGAAGCTTTCTTT. Protein: CASSAQTGLYTEAFF.